The sequence of this TCR beta chain was determined in a study of OX40 agonist ivuxolimab in advanced cancers. Study-level background: The treatment was a fully human IgG2 OX40 agonist, ivuxolimab. Findings and limits, study-wide: Clonal expansion was seen in CD4+ and CD8+ blood T cells by week 6 at 0.1 to 3.0 mg/kg.

Any history of autoimmune disease or systemic immunosuppression disqualified patients. The CDR3 runs 14 residues. Germline CDR1 and CDR2: SGHTA and FQGNSA. Trimming cost V 10 bases and J 5 bases; bases outside gene matches: 9. Method: immunoSEQ multiplex PCR; TCRdb's copy keeps in-frame clones and lacks some. The repertoire holds about 94,000 clones, with roughly 87% as singletons. About this clone: Its antigen is not identified.

This sequence originates from an adult with an advanced solid tumor such as melanoma, head and neck, liver or kidney cancer. The rearrangement links TRBV7-2 to TRBJ2-1; 9 bases align to TRBD1. This material consisted of CD4+ or CD8+ T cells sorted from blood, taken in a trial of the OX40 agonist ivuxolimab. The CDR3 here is CATQPGQGNNEQFF. DNA of the CDR3: TGTGCCACCCAACCGGGACAGGGTAACAATGAGCAGTTCTTC.